This T cell receptor beta chain is drawn from a study of beta chain features in type 1 diabetes. Study overall: Across the samples, about 110,000,000 sorted cells were examined in total. Study results and limitations: A definitive answer on HLA type influencing TCRB rearrangement was not reached here. It was among patients, rather than healthy donors, that naive, central memory and Treg TCRB repertoires appeared more similar. Type 1 diabetes patients had moderately but significantly shorter TCRB CDR3s in all four CD4+ subsets.

Germline V gives CDR1 GTSNPN, CDR2 SVGIG (reference sequence). The CDR3 is 12 amino acids. Deletions cut 3 bases from V and 6 bases from J, with 8 bases between. This clone was picked up a small number of times. Its antigen is undetermined. The isolated RNA, all of it, was reverse transcribed, so expressed TCRB transcripts were what got sequenced. Profiling relied on immunoSEQ multiplex PCR, and the TCRdb table lists in-frame clones only, not all of them. The sample includes around 70,000 clones, approximately 47% seen only once; the top ten take around 0.7%. This sequence was found in a young man with type 1 diabetes. V usage is TRBV30 and J usage is TRBJ1-4; D remains ambiguous. Sequencing was carried out using central memory CD4+ T cells from blood. CDR3 sequence: CAWRNTDEKLFF. CDR3 sequence (DNA): TGTGCCTGGAGGAACACCGATGAAAAACTGTTTTTT.